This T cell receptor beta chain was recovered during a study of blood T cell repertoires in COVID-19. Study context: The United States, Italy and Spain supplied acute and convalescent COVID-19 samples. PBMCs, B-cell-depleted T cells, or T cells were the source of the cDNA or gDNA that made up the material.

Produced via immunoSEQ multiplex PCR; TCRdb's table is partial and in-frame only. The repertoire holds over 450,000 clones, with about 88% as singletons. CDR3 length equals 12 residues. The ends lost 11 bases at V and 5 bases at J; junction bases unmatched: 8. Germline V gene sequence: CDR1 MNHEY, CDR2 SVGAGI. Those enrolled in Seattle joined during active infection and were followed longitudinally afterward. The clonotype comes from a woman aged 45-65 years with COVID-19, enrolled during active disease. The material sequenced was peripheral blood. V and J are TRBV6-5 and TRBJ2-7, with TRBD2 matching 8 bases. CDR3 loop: CAGGAGENEQYF. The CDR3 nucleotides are TGTGCCGGCGGAGCGGGGGAAAACGAGCAGTACTTC.